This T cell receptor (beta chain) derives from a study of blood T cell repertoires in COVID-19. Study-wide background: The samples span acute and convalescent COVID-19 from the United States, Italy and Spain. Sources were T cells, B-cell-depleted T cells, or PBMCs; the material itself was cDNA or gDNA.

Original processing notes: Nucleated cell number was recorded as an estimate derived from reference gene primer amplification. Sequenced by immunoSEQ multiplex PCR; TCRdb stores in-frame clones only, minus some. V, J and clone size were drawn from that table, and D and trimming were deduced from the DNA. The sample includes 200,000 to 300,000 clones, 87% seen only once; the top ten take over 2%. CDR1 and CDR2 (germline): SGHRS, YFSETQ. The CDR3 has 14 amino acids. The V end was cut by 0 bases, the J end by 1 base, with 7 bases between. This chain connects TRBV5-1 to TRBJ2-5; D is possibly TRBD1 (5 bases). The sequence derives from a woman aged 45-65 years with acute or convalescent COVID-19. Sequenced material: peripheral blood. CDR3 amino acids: CASSLVGAQETQYF. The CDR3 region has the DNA TGCGCCAGCAGCTTGGTTGGGGCCCAAGAGACCCAGTACTTC.